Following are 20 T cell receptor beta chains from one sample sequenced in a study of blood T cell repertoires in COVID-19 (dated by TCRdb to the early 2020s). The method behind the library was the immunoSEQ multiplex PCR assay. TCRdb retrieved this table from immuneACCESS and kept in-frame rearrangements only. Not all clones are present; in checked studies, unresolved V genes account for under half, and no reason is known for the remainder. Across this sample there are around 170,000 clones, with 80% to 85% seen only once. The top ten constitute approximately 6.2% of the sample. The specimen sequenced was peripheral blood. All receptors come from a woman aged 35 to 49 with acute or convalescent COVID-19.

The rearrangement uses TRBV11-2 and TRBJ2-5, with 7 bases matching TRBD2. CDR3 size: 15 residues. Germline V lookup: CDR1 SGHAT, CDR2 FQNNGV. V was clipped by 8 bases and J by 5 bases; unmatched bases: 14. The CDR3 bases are TGTGCCAGCTTGCCCTTGGTCGGGCGGGGGGAGACCCAGTACTTC. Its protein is CASLPLVGRGETQYF.

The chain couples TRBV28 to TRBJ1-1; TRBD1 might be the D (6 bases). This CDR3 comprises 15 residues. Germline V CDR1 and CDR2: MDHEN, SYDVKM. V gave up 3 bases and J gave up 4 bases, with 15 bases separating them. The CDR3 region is CASSFVVRGTTEAFF. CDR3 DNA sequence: TGTGCCAGCAGTTTTGTTGTCAGGGGAACCACTGAAGCTTTCTTT.

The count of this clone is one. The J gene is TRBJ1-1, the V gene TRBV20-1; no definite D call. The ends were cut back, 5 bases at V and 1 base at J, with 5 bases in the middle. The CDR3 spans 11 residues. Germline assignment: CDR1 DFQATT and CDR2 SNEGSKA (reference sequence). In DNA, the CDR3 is TGCAGTGCTCTCAGGAACACTGAAGCTTTCTTT. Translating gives CSALRNTEAFF.

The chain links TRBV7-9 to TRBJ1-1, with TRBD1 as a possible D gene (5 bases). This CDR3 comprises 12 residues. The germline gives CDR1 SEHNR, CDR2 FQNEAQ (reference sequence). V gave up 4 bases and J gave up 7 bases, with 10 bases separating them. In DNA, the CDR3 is TGTGCCAGCAGCTCCGGGCAGGGTGAAGCTTTCTTT. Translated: CASSSGQGEAFF.

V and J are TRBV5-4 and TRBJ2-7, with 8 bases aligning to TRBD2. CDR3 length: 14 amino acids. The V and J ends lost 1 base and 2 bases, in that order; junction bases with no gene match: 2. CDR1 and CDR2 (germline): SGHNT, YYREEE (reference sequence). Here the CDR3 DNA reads TGTGCCAGCAGCTTGACTAGCGGAGCCTACGAGCAGTACTTC. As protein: CASSLTSGAYEQYF.

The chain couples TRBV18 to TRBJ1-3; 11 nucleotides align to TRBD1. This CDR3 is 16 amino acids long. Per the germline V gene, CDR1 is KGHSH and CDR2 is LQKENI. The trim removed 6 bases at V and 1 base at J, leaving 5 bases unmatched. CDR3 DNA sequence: TGTGCCAGCTCGTCAGGACAGGGGGCTTCTGGAAACACCATATATTTT. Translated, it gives CASSSGQGASGNTIYF.

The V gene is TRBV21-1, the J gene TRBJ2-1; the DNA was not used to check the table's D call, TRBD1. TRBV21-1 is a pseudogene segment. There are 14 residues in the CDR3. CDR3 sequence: CARGVGDRDNEQFF. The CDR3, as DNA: TGTGCCAGGGGGGTTGGGGACAGGGACAATGAGCAGTTCTTC.

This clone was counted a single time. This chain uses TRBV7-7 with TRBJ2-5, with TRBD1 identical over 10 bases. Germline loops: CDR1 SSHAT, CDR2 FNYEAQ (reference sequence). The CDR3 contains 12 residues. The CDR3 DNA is TGTGCTAGCCAGGGACAGGGGGAGACCCAGTACTTC. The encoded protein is CASQGQGETQYF.

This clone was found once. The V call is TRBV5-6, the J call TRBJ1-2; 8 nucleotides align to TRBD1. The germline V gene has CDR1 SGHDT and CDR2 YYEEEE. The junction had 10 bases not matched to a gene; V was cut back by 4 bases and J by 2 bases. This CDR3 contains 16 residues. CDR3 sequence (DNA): TGTGCCAGCAGCGATTCCGGGACAGGCCGAAACTATGGCTACACCTTC. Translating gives CASSDSGTGRNYGYTF.

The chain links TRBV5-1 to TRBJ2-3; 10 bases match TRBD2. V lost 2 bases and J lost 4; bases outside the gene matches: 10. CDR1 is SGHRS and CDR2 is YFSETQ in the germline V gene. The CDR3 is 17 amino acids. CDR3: CASSLKLSSGGADTQYF. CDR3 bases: TGCGCCAGCAGCTTAAAACTGTCCAGCGGGGGGGCAGATACGCAGTATTTT.

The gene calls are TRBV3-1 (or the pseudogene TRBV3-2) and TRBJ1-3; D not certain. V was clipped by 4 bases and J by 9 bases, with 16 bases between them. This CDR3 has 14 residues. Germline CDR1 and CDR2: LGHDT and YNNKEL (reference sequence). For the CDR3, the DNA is TGTGCCAGCAGCCCTATCTCCGTAGGCGGCACCATATATTTT. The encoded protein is CASSPISVGGTIYF.

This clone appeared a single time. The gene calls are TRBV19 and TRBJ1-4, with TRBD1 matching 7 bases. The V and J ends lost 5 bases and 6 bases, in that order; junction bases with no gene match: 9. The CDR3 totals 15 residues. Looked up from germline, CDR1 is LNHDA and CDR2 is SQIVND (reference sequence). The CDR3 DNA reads TGTGCCAGTAGTGGCCCGGGACAGTTCCATGAAAAACTGTTTTTT. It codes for CASSGPGQFHEKLFF.

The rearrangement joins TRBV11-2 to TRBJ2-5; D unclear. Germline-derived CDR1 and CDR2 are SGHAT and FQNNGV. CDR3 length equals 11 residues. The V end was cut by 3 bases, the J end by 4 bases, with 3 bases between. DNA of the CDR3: TGTGCCAGCAGCTTTCTAGAGACCCAGTACTTC. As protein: CASSFLETQYF.

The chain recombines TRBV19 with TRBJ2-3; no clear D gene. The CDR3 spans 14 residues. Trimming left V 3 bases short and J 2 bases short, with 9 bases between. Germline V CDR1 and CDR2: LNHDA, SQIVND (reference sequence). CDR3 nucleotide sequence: TGTGCCAGTAGTATCCTTGGAGACACAGATACGCAGTATTTT. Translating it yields CASSILGDTDTQYF. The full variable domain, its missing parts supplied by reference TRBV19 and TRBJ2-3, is DGGITQSPKYLFRKEGQNVTLSCEQNLNHDAMYWYRQDPGQGLRLIYYSQIVNDFQKGDIAEGYSVSREKKESFPLTVTSAQKNPTAFYLCASSILGDTDTQYFGPGTRLTVL.

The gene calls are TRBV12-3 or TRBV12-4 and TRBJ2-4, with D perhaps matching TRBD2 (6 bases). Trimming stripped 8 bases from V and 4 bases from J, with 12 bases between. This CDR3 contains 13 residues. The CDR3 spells CASRKSGKNIQYF. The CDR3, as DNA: TGTGCCAGCCGAAAGAGCGGGAAAAACATTCAGTACTTC.

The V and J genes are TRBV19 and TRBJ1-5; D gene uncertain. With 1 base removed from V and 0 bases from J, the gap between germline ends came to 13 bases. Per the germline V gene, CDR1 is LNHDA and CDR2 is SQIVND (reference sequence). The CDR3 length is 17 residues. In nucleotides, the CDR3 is TGTGCCAGTAGTATAGGGACGGGAACCTATAGCAATCAGCCCCAGCATTTT. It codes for CASSIGTGTYSNQPQHF.

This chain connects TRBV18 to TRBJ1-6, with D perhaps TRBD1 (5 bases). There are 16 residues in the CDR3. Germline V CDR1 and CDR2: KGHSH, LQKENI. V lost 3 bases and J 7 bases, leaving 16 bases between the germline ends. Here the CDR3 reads CASSPLPAGPNSPLHF. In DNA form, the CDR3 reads TGTGCCAGCTCACCCCTCCCGGCAGGGCCAAATTCACCCCTCCACTTT.

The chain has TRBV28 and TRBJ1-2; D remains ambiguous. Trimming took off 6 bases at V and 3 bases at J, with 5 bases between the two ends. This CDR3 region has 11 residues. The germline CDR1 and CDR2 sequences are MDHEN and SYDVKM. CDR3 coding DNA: TGTGCCAGCAGGAGAGACTATGGCTACACCTTC. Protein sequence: CASRRDYGYTF.

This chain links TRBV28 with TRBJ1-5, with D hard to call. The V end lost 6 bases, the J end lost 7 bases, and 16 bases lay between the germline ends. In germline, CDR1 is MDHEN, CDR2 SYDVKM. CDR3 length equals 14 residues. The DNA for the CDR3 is TGTGCCAGCAGGGACCCACGAGGGCGGCAGCCCCAGCATTTT. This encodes CASRDPRGRQPQHF.

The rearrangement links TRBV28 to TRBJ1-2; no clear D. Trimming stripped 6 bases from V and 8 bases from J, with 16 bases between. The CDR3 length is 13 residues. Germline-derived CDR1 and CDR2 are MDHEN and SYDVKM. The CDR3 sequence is CASSRPGAGGYTF. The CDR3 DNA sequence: TGTGCCAGCAGCCGACCGGGAGCGGGAGGCTACACCTTC.